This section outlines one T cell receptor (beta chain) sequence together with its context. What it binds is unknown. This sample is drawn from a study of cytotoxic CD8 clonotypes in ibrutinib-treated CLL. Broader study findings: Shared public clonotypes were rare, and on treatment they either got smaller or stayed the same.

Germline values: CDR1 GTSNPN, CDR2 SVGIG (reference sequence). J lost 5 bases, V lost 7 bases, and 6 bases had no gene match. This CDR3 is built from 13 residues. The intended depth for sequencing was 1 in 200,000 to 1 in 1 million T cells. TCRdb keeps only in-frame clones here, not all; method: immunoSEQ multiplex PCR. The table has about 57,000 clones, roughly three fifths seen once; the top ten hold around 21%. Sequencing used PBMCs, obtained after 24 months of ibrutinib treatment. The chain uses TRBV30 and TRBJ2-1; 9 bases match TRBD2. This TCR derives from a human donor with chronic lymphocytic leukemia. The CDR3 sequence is CAYGTSFNNEQFF. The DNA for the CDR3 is TGTGCCTATGGGACTAGCTTTAACAATGAGCAGTTCTTC.